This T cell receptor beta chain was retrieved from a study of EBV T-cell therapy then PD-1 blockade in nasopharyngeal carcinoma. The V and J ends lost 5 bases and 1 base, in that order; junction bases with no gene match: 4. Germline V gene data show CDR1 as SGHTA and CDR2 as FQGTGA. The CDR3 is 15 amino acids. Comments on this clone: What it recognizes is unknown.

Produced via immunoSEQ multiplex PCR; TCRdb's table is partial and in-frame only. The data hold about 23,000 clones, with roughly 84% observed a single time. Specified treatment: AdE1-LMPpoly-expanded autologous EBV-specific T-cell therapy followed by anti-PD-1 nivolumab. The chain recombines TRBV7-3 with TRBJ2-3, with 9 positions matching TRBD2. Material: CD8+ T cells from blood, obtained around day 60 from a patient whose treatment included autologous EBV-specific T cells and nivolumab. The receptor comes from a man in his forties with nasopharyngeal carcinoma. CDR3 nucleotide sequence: TGTGCCAGCAGCCGAGTAGCGGGGGGCACAGATACGCAGTATTTT. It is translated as CASSRVAGGTDTQYF.